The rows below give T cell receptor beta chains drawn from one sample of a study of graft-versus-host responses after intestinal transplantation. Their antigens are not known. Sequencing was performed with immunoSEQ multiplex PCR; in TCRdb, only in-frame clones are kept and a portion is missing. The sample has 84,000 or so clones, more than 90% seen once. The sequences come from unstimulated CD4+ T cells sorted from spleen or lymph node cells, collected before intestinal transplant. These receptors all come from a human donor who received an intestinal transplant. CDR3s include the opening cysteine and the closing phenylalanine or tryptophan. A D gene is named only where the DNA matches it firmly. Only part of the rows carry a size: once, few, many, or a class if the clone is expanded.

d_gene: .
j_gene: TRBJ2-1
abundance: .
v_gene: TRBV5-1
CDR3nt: TGCGCCAGCAGCCCCCCGGGACACCAATTTGGCTCCTACAATGAGCAGTTCTTC
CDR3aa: CASSPPGHQFGSYNEQFF

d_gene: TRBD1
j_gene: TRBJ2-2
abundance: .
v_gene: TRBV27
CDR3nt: TGTGCCAGCAGTCCGTTCAACCCGGGACAGGGGGGACACACCGGGGAGCTGTTTTTT
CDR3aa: CASSPFNPGQGGHTGELFF

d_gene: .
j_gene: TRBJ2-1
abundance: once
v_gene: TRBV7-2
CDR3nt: TGTGCCAGCAGAGCTATAGCGGTTTCCTACAATGAGCAGTTCTTC
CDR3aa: CASRAIAVSYNEQFF

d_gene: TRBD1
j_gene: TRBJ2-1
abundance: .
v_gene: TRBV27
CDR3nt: TGTGCCAGCAAGGGCGGCGGGACAGGGGAGAATGAGCAGTTCTTC
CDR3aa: CASKGGGTGENEQFF

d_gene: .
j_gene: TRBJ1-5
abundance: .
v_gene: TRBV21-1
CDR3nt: TGTGCCAGCAGCCCCGAAGGGGGGGCAGGTAATCAGCCCCAGCATTTT
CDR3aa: CASSPEGGAGNQPQHF

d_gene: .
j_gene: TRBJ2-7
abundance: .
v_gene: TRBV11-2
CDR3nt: TGTGCCAGCAGCTTAGATGGGGGATATGGGTACGAGCAGTACTTC
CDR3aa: CASSLDGGYGYEQYF

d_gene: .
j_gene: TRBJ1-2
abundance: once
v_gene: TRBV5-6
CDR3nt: TGTGCCAGCAGTCCAGGGTATGGCTACACCTTC
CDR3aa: CASSPGYGYTF

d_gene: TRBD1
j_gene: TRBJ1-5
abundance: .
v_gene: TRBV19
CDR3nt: TGTGCCAGTAGTATTTTAAGGGGGCAAGGCAATCAGCCCCAGCATTTT
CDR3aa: CASSILRGQGNQPQHF

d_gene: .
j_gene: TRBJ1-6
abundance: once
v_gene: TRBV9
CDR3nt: TGTGCCAGCAGCGTAGGGAGTAATTCACCCCTCCACTTT
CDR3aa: CASSVGSNSPLHF

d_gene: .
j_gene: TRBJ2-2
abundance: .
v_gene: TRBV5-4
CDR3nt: TGTGCCAACAGGGTAGAGACGGGGGGTCGGGACACCGGGGAGCTGTTTTTT
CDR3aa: CANRVETGGRDTGELFF

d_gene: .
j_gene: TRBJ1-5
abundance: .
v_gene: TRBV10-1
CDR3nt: TGCGCCAGCAGTGAAGGAACCAATCAGCCCCAGCATTTT
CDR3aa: CASSEGTNQPQHF

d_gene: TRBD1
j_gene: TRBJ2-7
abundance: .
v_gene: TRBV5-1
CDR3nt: TGCGCCAGCAGTTTGAACCCGACAGGGGGCCTGTCGAGCGGGAGAGACGAGCAGTACTTC
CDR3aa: CASSLNPTGGLSSGRDEQYF

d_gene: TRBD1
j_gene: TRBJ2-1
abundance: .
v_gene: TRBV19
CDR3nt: TGTGCCAGTAGTACACCAAACAGGGGGCCCTACAATGAGCAGTTCTTC
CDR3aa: CASSTPNRGPYNEQFF

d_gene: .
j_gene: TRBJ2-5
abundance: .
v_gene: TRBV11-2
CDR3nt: TGTGCCAGCAGCTTAGATTTGGAGACCCAGTACTTC
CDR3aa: CASSLDLETQYF

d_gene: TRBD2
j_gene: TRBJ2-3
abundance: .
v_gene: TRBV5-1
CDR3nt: TGCGCCAGCAGCTTGGGTAGTAGCGGGAGGGCCTGGGCAGATACGCAGTATTTT
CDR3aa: CASSLGSSGRAWADTQYF

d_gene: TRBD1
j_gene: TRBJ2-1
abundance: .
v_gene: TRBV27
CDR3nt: TGTGCCAGCAGGAAGACAGGGGGCGTTGAGCAGTTCTTC
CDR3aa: CASRKTGGVEQFF

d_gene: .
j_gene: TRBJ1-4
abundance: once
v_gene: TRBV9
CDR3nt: TGTGCCAGCAGCGGAGGGGAACGAACTAATGAAAAACTGTTTTTT
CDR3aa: CASSGGERTNEKLFF

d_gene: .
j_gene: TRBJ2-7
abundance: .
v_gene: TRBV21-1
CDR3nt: TGTGCCAGCAGCAAACCGGGACTTAATTACGAGCAGTACTTC
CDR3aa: CASSKPGLNYEQYF

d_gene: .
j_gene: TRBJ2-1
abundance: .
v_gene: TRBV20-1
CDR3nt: TGCAGTGCTGTTGCGGGCAGCGAGCAGTTCTTC
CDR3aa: CSAVAGSEQFF

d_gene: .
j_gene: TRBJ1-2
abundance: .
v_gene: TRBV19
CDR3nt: TGTGCCAGTAGTTCTCCCGGTCAGGGAGTTAACTATGGCTACACCTTC
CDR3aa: CASSSPGQGVNYGYTF

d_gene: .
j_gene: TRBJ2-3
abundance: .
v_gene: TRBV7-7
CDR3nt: TGTGCCAGCAGCTTAGCCTTAACAGATACGCAGTATTTT
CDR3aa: CASSLALTDTQYF

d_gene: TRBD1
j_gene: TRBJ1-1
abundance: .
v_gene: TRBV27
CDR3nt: TGTGCCAGCAGTCCACGGGACAGGGGGCTCACTGAAGCTTTCTTT
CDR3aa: CASSPRDRGLTEAFF

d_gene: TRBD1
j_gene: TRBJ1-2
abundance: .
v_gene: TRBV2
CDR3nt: TGTGCCAGCAGCCCTGGGACAGGCCCTCCCTATGGCTACACCTTC
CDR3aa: CASSPGTGPPYGYTF

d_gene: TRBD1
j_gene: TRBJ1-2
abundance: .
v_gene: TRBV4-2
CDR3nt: TGTGCCAGCAGCCCGAGGCGGGACAGGGGGCTCAAGAACTATGGCTACACCTTC
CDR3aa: CASSPRRDRGLKNYGYTF

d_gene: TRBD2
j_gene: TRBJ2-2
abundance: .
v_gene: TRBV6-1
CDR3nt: TGTGCCAGCAGTGGGACTAGCGGGGGAATTCGCGGCACCGGGGAGCTGTTTTTT
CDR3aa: CASSGTSGGIRGTGELFF

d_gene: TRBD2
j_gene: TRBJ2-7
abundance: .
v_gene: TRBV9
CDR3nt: TGTGCCAGCAGCGAGAAACCCGGGACTAGCTCGCCCTACGAGCAGTACTTC
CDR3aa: CASSEKPGTSSPYEQYF

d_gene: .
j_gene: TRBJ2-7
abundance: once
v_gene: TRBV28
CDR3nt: TGTGCCACCTCACAGGGCTCCTACGAGCAGTACTTC
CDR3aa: CATSQGSYEQYF

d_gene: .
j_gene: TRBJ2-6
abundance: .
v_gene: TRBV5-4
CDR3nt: TGTGCCAGCACGCCCGGTATAGAGGGACCCTCTGGGGCCAACGTCCTGACTTTC
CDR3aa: CASTPGIEGPSGANVLTF

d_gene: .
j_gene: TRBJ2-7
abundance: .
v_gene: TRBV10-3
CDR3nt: TGTGCCATCAGCAGCTCCTACGAGCAGTACTTC
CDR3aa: CAISSSYEQYF

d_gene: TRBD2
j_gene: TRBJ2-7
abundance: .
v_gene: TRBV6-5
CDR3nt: TGTGCCAGCTGCGTGAGCGGGGTCCCCCCTGAGCAGTACTTC
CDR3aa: CASCVSGVPPEQYF

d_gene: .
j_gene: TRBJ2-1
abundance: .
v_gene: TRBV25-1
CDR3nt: TGTGCCAGCAGTGAATACCCCCAGTTGCGGGGGCCTCGCAATGAGCAGTTCTTC
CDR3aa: CASSEYPQLRGPRNEQFF

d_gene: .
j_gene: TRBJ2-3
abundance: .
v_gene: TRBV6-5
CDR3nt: TGTGCCAGCAGACTTATAGCGTGGACAGATACGCAGTATTTT
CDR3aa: CASRLIAWTDTQYF

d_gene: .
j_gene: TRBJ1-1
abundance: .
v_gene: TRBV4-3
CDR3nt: TGCGCCAGCAGCCAACCAGGCCGGAAGTCTGAAGCTTTCTTT
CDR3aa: CASSQPGRKSEAFF

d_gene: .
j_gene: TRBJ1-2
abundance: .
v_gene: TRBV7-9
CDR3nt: TGTGCCAGCAGCTCGGGACCGAGCTATGGCTACACCTTC
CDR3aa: CASSSGPSYGYTF

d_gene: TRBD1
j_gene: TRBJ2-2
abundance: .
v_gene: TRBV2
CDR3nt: TGTGCCAGCACCAAAGACAGGGGATACACCGGGGAGCTGTTTTTT
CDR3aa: CASTKDRGYTGELFF

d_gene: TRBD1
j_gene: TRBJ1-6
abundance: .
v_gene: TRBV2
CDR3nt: TGTGCCAGCAGGATGACAGGGGGGTCACCCCTCCACTTT
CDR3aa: CASRMTGGSPLHF

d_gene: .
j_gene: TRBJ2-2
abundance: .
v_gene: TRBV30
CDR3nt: TGTGCCGTGCTGACAGGGAGGTACGACACCGGGGAGCTGTTTTTT
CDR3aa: CAVLTGRYDTGELFF

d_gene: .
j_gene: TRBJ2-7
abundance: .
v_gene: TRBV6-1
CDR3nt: TGTGCCAGCACTAGAAGCGGTCGGGCAGAGGAGCAGTACTTC
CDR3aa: CASTRSGRAEEQYF

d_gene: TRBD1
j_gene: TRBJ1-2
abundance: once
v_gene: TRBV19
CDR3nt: TGTGCCAGTAGTGTATACGGGACAGGGACGTCTGGCTACACCTTC
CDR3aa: CASSVYGTGTSGYTF

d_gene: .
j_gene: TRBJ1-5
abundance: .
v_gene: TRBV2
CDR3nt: TGTGCCAGCAGTGGGTTTCGGGGGTTAGGGAGCAATCAGCCCCAGCATTTT
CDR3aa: CASSGFRGLGSNQPQHF

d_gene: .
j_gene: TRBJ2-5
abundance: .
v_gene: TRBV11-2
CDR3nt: TGTGCCAGCAGCCGACTAAGTATGGAGACCCAGTACTTC
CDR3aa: CASSRLSMETQYF

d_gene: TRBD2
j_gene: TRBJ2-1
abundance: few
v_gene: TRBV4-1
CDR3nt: TGCGCCAGCAGCCAACCTAGGGCCGCTAGCGGGAGGGTTTCCTACAATGAGCAGTTCTTC
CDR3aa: CASSQPRAASGRVSYNEQFF

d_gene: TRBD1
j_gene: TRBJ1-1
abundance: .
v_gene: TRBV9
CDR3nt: TGTGCCAGCAGCGTAGGAGGGACAGTAAAGAACACTGAAGCTTTCTTT
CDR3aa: CASSVGGTVKNTEAFF

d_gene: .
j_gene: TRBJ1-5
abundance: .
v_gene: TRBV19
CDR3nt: TGTGCCAGTAGTAGAGGGAATCAGCCCCAGCATTTT
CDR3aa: CASSRGNQPQHF

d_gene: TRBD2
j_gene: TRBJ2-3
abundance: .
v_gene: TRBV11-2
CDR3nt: TGTGCCAGCAGCTTGAGGGGACTAGCGGGAACAACAGATACGCAGTATTTT
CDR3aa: CASSLRGLAGTTDTQYF

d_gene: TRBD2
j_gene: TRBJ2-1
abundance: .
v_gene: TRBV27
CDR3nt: TGTGCCAGCAGTCTCCATACCGGGACTAGCGGGAGGAATGAGCAGTTCTTC
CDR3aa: CASSLHTGTSGRNEQFF

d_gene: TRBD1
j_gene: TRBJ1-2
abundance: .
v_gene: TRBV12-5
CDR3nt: TGTGCTAGTGGTTTGGCAAGACAGGGTAAGGATTATGGCTACACCTTC
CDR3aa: CASGLARQGKDYGYTF

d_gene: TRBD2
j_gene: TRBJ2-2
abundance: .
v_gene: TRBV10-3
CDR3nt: TGTGCCATAACTCCGCGAGCTGAAGCGGGAGGAACCGGGGAGCTGTTTTTT
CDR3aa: CAITPRAEAGGTGELFF

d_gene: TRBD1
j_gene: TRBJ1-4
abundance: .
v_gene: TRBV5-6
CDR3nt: TGTGCCAGCAGCAAGATCGGGGACAGTAATGAAAAACTGTTTTTT
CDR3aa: CASSKIGDSNEKLFF

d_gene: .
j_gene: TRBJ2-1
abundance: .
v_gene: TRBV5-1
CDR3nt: TGCGCCAGCAGCCCGGAACTCGGGAATGAGCAGTTCTTC
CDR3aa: CASSPELGNEQFF

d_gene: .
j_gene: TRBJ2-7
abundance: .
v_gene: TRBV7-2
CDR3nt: TGTGCCAGCAGCTCCAGGACCTCCTACGAGCAGTACTTC
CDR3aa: CASSSRTSYEQYF

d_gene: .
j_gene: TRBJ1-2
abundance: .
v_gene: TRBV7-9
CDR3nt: TGTGCCAGCAGCTCCTTCATCCAGGGAACTAACTATGGCTACACCTTC
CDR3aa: CASSSFIQGTNYGYTF

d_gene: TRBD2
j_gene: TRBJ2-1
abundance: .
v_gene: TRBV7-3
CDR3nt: TGTGCCAGCAGCTTAGGACTAGCGGGAGTGGATGAGCAGTTCTTC
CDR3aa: CASSLGLAGVDEQFF

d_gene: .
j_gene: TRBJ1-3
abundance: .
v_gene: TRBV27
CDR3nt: TGTGCCAGCAGTTCCTCGGGCCCCCTGGGAAACACCATATATTTT
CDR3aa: CASSSSGPLGNTIYF

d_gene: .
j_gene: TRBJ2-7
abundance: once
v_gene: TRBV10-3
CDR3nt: TGTGCCATCACCGGGGGTTCCTACGAGCAGTACTTC
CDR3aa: CAITGGSYEQYF

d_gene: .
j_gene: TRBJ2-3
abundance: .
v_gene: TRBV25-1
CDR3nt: TGTGCCAGCTCACTAGCAGGGGCAGATACGCAGTATTTT
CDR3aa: CASSLAGADTQYF

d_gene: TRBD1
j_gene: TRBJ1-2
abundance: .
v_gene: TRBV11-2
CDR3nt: TGTGCCAGCAGCGTGACAGGGGAGGGCTATGGCTACACCTTC
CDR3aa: CASSVTGEGYGYTF

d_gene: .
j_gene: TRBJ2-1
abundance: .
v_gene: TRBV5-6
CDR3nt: TGTGCCAGCAGCTTTAGGAGGTTTGACTACAATGAGCAGTTCTTC
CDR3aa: CASSFRRFDYNEQFF

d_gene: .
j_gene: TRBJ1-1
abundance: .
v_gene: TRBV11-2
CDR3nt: TGTGCCAGCAGCTTCGCCCGGGTCCTGAACACTGAAGCTTTCTTT
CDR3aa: CASSFARVLNTEAFF